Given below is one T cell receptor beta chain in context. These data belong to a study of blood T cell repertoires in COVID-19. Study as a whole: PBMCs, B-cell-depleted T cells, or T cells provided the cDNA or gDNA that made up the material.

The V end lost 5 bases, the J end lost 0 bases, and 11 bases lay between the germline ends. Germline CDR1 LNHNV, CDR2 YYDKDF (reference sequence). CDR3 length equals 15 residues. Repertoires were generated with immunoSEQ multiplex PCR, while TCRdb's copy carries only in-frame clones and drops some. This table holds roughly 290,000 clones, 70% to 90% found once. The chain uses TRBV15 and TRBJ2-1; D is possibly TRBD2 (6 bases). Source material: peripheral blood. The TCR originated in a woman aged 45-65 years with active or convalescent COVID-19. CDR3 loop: CATSSPGGSYNEQFF. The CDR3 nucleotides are TGTGCCACCAGCTCCCCCGGGGGCTCCTACAATGAGCAGTTCTTC.